This T cell receptor beta chain derives from a study of cytomegalovirus exposure and HLA in healthy donors (dated by TCRdb to about 2017). Some background on the complete study: In an earlier analysis of 587 of the donors, approximately 300 Gb of sequence data and 100 million or so unique TCR beta sequences from about 179 million T cells were reported. The later analysis used no new phenotypic data to find candidate immune exposures, relying instead on TCR beta sequences and their occurrence across donors. Typing coverage differed by locus: A, B, C, DRB1 and DQB1 were typed in about 620-630 donors, DQA1 in about 500, DPA1 in some 610, and DPB1 in approximately 450. The study aimed to test whether cataloging public T cell receptors could reveal signatures of past pathogen exposure. To study patterns of TCR occurrence, a later analysis re-analyzed previously published TCR beta repertoires from just over 650 donors and added high-resolution HLA genotyping. To predict cytomegalovirus infection status, the study combined high-throughput TCR immunosequencing, statistical association of individual TCRs with disease status, and machine learning. The study used immunosequencing to profile the T cell repertoires of around 600 subjects and linked those repertoires to cytomegalovirus serostatus. Roughly 300 gigabases of sequencing data and 70 million to 100 million unique TCR sequences made up an early release that covered around 640 HLA-typed donors. An earlier analysis of around 580 of the donors used high-throughput TCR beta sequencing to judge whether each TCR beta V gene segment behaved as functional or pseudogenic. Across approximately 420 genotyped donors of the cohort, an average of approximately 200,000 unique TCR beta nucleotide sequences per donor were sequenced, and approximately 17% of those sequences were non-productive. In a later genetic analysis, genome-wide SNP genotypes for about three fifths of the 666 donors were used, and that subset was treated as a discovery cohort. All discovery cohort repertoires had been generated on a single sequencing platform. The genetic ancestry cluster associated with self-reported Caucasian donors included around 76% of the 300 to 400 genotyped donors. HLA typing included class I and class II loci at four-digit resolution. Besides the first cohort of roughly 700 subjects, a separate validation cohort made up of roughly 130 different subjects was used. Roughly five DR-DQ haplotypes were treated as single units for association and clustering because of strong linkage in the cohort. Alongside the repertoire data, information on donor age, sex, ethnicity and CMV serostatus was compiled.

Points on this clone: Its target antigen remains unknown. No base quality information exists; no much larger clone differs at one position.

The cohort consisted of approximately 690 healthy bone marrow donors. Cohort members were all nominally healthy when sampled, although unrecorded immune exposures were likely present. The donor was CMV seropositive and was included in the group of 289 seropositive cohort members. Every donor gave a peripheral blood sample, and the peripheral blood mononuclear cells from that sample were used for TCR beta sequencing. The Qiagen DNeasy Blood Extraction Kit was used to extract genomic DNA from the blood cell samples. There are 15 amino acids in the CDR3, from cysteine to phenylalanine inclusive. The retained sequence is limited to the CDR3, 45 bases, with the frame set at the first base. Relative to germline, V is missing 7 bases and J is missing 9 bases, with 16 bases of the junction outside any gene match. CDR1 LNHNV and CDR2 YYDKDF were looked up in the germline V gene (reference sequence). Library creation used the immunoSEQ multiplex PCR assay. The multiplex PCR relied on a mix of 60 forward primers for TCR Vbeta segments and 13 reverse primers for TCR Jbeta segments. Amplification of the CDR3 region of rearranged TCR beta genes was performed with a multiplex PCR assay on genomic DNA. On the Illumina HiSeq System, the amplified TCR beta libraries were sequenced as 87-base-pair reads. As for the authors' bioinformatics: Across the 500 to 850 repertoires, a later analysis counted some 81 million unique TCR beta chains, approximately 12 million of which were shared by at least two donors. To remove PCR and sequencing errors, raw reads were error-corrected and collapsed into unique sequences using a nearest-neighbor algorithm that merged closely related sequences. V, D and J gene segments were assigned by aligning CDR3 sequences to IMGT reference sequences. For a sequence to be retained, at least a six-nucleotide match to both a V gene segment and a J gene segment was required. A rearrangement was called productive if the CDR3 had no stop codons and remained in frame with V and J, and every other rearrangement was called non-productive. CDR3 was defined by IMGT convention, running from the second conserved V-encoded cysteine to the conserved J-encoded phenylalanine. In an earlier analysis of around 640 of the donors, sequences lacking an unambiguous match to a single V gene segment were excluded. In an earlier analysis of 500 to 750 of the donors, V segments were called functional above 56.7% productive rearrangements and were called segregating when the between-donor standard deviation exceeded 5%. A statistical classification framework was developed to diagnose cytomegalovirus status using the catalog of TCR beta chain sequences. V and J gene assignment, in a later analysis, came from comparing TCR nucleotide sequences with IMGT/GENE-DB human TR gene sequences. The TCRdist pipeline was used in a later analysis to assign CDR3 sequences and most-parsimonious VDJ recombination scenarios. In a later analysis, every TCR beta chain was defined by the combination of its CDR3 amino acid sequence and its V-gene family, and reads without a unique V-gene family were dropped. A later analysis removed 450 to 600 highly shared, low-generation-probability nucleotide sequences to deal with suspected cross-contamination and a sequencing artifact. For each public chain, a later analysis derived a clonal expansion index from normalized ranks of inferred template counts within each repertoire. Generation probabilities in a later analysis came from a VDJ recombination model fitted to out-of-frame rearrangements, and those results were checked against IGoR. Hypergeometric tests were used in a later analysis to score TCR-TCR, TCR-HLA and TCR-CMV co-occurrence, with a repertoire-size bias correction applied to the TCR pairs. False discovery rates were estimated in a later analysis by permuting HLA or CMV assignments 20 times. In a later analysis, co-occurring TCRs were grouped with DBSCAN, and TCRdist sequence similarity was added when clustering was performed within HLA-allele-positive subsets. Repertoires with fewer than 30,000 or more than 120,000 public chains, plus five repertoires with anomalous nucleotide sharing, were excluded from co-occurrence clustering. The immuneACCESS repertoire file appears here via TCRdb, limited to in-frame rearrangements. These files lack a portion of the clones; in checked studies, under half of the deficit traces to unresolved V genes, and the cause of the others is not known. That table furnishes V, J and clone size, whereas the DNA furnished D and trimming. Counted in this sample were some 210,000 clones; about 83% of them appeared once. The ten largest clonotypes hold roughly a tenth of the sample.

The study at large found these results: The authors suggested that the approach could potentially be extended to other disease states and immunological phenotypes. While some public TCRs were present in many individuals, most TCR sequences turned up only very rarely across donors. Because the 87-base-pair reads could not distinguish some IMGT-functional V segments, including TRBV6-2 and TRBV6-3, those segments were excluded. A further reported finding was that TCR beta sequences accurately predicted the HLA-A and HLA-B alleles for most subjects in the first cohort. Approximately 18 rarely observed V segments, including chromosome 9 orphons, were excluded from the earlier analysis of some 590 of the donors because counts were too low. A later analysis found that HLA-associated TCR beta chains were more clonally expanded and had lower generation probabilities than equally common non-associated chains. A later analysis reported that several top co-occurrence clusters appeared linked to parvovirus B19, influenza, CMV and Epstein-Barr virus. Linkage disequilibrium might explain the correlated functional status among segregating V segments, but an unknown experimental factor could not be excluded. The sequencing pipeline was judged likely to have produced a cluster of highly shared sequence variants as a technical artifact. An association between a missense DCLRE1C variant and V-gene and J-gene trimming of TCR beta chains was found in a later genetic analysis and replicated in an independent cohort. The classifier was reported to diagnose cytomegalovirus status with high specificity and sensitivity in both the original cohort and the validation cohort. Strong co-occurrence of HLA alleles, especially DR and DQ, made assigning TCR associations to individual alleles difficult. A later analysis associated about 17,000 TCR beta sequences with specific HLA alleles at a false discovery rate of 0.05. Because some donors lacked HLA typing at each locus, the association tests relied only on the typed subset. In a later analysis, most CMV-associated TCR beta chains were found to appear HLA-restricted, with HLA associations seemingly driven largely by CMV exposure. An earlier analysis of approximately 590 of the donors showed that most TCR beta V segments appeared in productive rearrangements either about 87% or about 30% of the time, which broadly matched IMGT annotations. According to a later analysis, TCR association rates differed among HLA loci, with DRB1 alleles showing the most associated TCRs and HLA-C alleles showing the fewest. CMV serostatus was the only immune exposure information available for the cohort. In a later genetic analysis, fewer N-insertions in productive TCRs were reported among donors in an Asian-associated ancestry cluster than the approximately 710-donor mean. In vitro tests confirmed that a few of the cytomegalovirus-associated TCR beta chains recognize cytomegalovirus antigens. The presence/absence analyses assumed that sequencing depth was roughly uniform across donors, and that assumption may not be true. The study listed approximately 160 TCR beta chains as associated with cytomegalovirus. In this cohort, only TCR beta chains were sequenced, and detectable features were limited by the absence of alpha or paired-chain data.

The chain employs TRBV15 and TRBJ1-2; 8 bases in the junction line up with TRBD1. This TCR was recovered from a woman in her fifties or sixties in good health and CMV-seropositive. Input material: PBMCs. The base sequence is TGTGCCACCACCAAGAGTGGCACAGGGGGTCATAGCTACACCTTC. It translates to CATTKSGTGGHSYTF.